The clone carrying this T cell receptor beta chain was detected only a few times. Its matching antigen is unknown. These data originate in a study of blood T cells in healthy people across ages. Study results and limitations: The recorded TCR beta diversity per million T cells decreased in a roughly linear manner with age.

Per the germline V gene, CDR1 is SQVTM and CDR2 is ANQGSEA. The ends were cut back, 0 bases at V and 2 bases at J, with 12 bases in the middle. This CDR3 is built from 15 residues. It was with a sample-barcoded 5' primer and a J-beta primer mix that a second PCR of roughly 6 to 12 cycles was run. TCRdb passed the 5' RACE reads through MiXCR, listing each CDR3 protein once. The data hold almost 300,000 distinct CDR3 sequences, with 25% to 30% observed a single time. The origin of this receptor is a woman between 65 and 79 years old in good health. Sequencing was performed on blood. This chain links TRBV29-1 with TRBJ2-3; weak D call: TRBD2 (5 bases). The CDR3 loop is CSVEDTLENTDTQYF. CDR3 bases: TGCAGCGTTGAAGACACACTAGAAAACACAGATACGCAGTATTTT.